Presented here are 5 T cell receptor beta chains from one specimen sequenced in a study of neoadjuvant anti-PD-1 for oral cavity cancer. Assay: immunoSEQ multiplex PCR; the TCRdb copy retains only in-frame clones and omits some. The sample lists 68,000 or so clones, roughly 85% occurring once. Sample time point: after neoadjuvant nivolumab, at surgical resection. Sample: PBMCs, taken after nivolumab (anti-PD-1) treatment. These TCRs come from a person aged 40 to 85 with oral cavity squamous cell carcinoma.

The CDR3 loop reads CASSKGLAGGDTQYF. CDR3 bases: TGTGCCAGCAGCAAGGGACTAGCGGGAGGAGATACGCAGTATTTT. This chain links TRBV6-5 with TRBJ2-3; 15 positions agree with TRBD2. The CDR3 consists of 15 residues. The germline V gene encodes CDR1 MNHEY and CDR2 SVGAGI. V lost 6 bases, J lost 5 bases, and 3 bases stayed unmatched.

The gene calls are TRBV7-9 and TRBJ2-2; D is unclear. The CDR3 has 15 residues. The germline CDR1 and CDR2 sequences are SEHNR and FQNEAQ (reference sequence). The V and J ends lost 3 bases and 4 bases respectively, with 12 bases between them. The CDR3 DNA reads as TGTGCCAGCAGCTTTGATAGTTGGGGCACCGGGGAGCTGTTTTTT. Translation: CASSFDSWGTGELFF.

This sequence joins TRBV5-6 and TRBJ2-2; TRBD2 aligns across 7 bases. CDR3 length equals 13 residues. The V and J ends lost 1 base and 11 bases, in that order; junction bases with no gene match: 5. Germline assignment: CDR1 SGHDT and CDR2 YYEEEE. The CDR3 loop is CASSLRGERELFF. The DNA of the CDR3 is TGTGCCAGCAGCTTGCGGGGGGAGCGTGAGCTGTTTTTT.

V gene TRBV28 combines with J gene TRBJ2-1; 7 bases are shared with TRBD2. This CDR3 contains 17 residues. Unmatched junction bases numbered 12, after V lost 7 bases and J lost 0 bases. The germline gives CDR1 MDHEN, CDR2 SYDVKM. CDR3 nucleotides: TGTGCCAGCACGGCTAGCGGTGCGGGGAGCTCCTACAATGAGCAGTTCTTC. As protein: CASTASGAGSSYNEQFF.

V gene TRBV2 combines with J gene TRBJ2-6; D is undetermined. CDR3 size: 15 residues. From germline, CDR1 is SNHLY and CDR2 FYNNEI. The ends were cut back, 2 bases at V and 0 bases at J, with 5 bases in the middle. Written as DNA, the CDR3 is TGTGCCAGCAGTGAACAGAGCTCTGGGGCCAACGTCCTGACTTTC. Translating it yields CASSEQSSGANVLTF.